A single sample is the source of the 2 T cell receptor beta chains below, sequenced in a study of blood T cells in healthy people across ages. Together with a sample-barcoded 5' primer, a J-beta primer mix was included in a second PCR lasting about 6 to 11 cycles. TCRdb reanalysed the 5' RACE reads using MiXCR and keeps one entry per CDR3 protein. The sample records about 930,000 distinct CDR3 sequences, just under 30% being singletons. This sample also appeared in a second study, on T cells of mothers and their children.

The specimen was blood. These receptors came from a woman between 40 and 50 years old in good health.

CDR3 amino acids: CASSEGRDSSYNEQFF. Written as DNA, the CDR3 is TGTGCCAGCAGTGAAGGCCGGGACTCGTCCTACAATGAGCAGTTCTTC. V is TRBV25-1 and J is TRBJ2-1, with TRBD2 as a possible D gene (6 bases). Per germline, CDR1 MGHDK and CDR2 SYGVNS. V gave up 2 bases and J gave up 1 base, with 12 bases separating them. This CDR3 has 16 residues.

V gene TRBV7-2 combines with J gene TRBJ2-1; possible D gene TRBD2, 5 bases. V was clipped by 3 bases and J by 8 bases, with 20 bases between them. The CDR3 loop spans 16 amino acids. The germline V gene encodes CDR1 SGHTA and CDR2 FQGNSA. The CDR3 DNA is TGTGCCAGCAGCTTCCCAGGACTGGATCTCGGCGATGAGCAGTTCTTC. This encodes CASSFPGLDLGDEQFF.